Reported below is one T cell receptor (beta chain). The source of the sample is a study of blood T cell repertoires in COVID-19. For the study at large: From the United States, Italy and Spain came samples of acute and convalescent COVID-19. Nucleic acid was either cDNA or gDNA, and it came from T cells, B-cell-depleted T cells, or PBMCs.

This CDR3 contains 13 residues. V was shortened by 7 bases and J by 0 bases, with 7 bases between the two germline ends. CDR1 and CDR2 (germline): MNHEY, SVGAGI. As handled by the study authors: Amplification of reference gene primers was used by the study to estimate nucleated cell counts. Only in-frame clones appear in the TCRdb table, and some are missing; sequencing was by immunoSEQ multiplex PCR. From that table come the V and J calls and clone size; the DNA was used to work out D and trimming. Of roughly 32,000 clones listed, roughly 84% were seen once; the top ten hold around 15%. This sequence joins TRBV6-5 and TRBJ1-3; no clear D gene. This receptor was taken from a man in his sixties with active COVID-19. The sample taken for sequencing was peripheral blood. DNA for the CDR3: TGTGCCAGCAAGTCAGACTCTGGAAACACCATATATTTT. Translation: CASKSDSGNTIYF.